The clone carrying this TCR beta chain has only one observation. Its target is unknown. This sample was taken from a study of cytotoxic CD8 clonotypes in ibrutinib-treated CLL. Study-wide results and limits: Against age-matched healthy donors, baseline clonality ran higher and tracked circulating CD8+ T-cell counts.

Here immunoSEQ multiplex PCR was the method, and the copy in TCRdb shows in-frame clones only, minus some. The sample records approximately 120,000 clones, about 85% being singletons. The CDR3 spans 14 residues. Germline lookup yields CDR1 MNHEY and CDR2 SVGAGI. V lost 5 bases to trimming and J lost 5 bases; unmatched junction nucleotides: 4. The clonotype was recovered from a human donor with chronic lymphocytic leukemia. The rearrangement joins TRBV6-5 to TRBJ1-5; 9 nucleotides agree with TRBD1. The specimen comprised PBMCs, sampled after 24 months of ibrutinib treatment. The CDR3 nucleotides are TGTGCCAGCAGTAGAGGACAGGGGCATCAGCCCCAGCATTTT. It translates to CASSRGQGHQPQHF.